This is a list of T cell receptor beta chains from one sample in a study of technical replicates of blood from several donors. Repertoires were generated with immunoSEQ multiplex PCR, while TCRdb's copy carries only in-frame clones and drops some. This table holds over 55,000 clones, 85% to 95% found once. Source material: PBMCs. The receptors come from a human donor in good health. Some clones in this sample may be carry-over from other donors' samples. The CDR3 runs from the conserved cysteine through the conserved F or W. The D gene is left open where the match is weak. For some rows the clone size is stated as once, few or many, or as a class when expanded; others skip it.

j_gene: TRBJ1-6; d_gene: .; abundance: .; v_gene: TRBV7-9; CDR3nt: TGTGCCAGCAGCTTCTCCTCGGGACAAGTCGGGAATTCACCCCTCCACTTT; CDR3aa: CASSFSSGQVGNSPLHF
j_gene: TRBJ1-6; d_gene: TRBD1; abundance: .; v_gene: TRBV30; CDR3nt: TGTGCCTGGGGGGGACAGGGCAATTCACCCCTCCACTTT; CDR3aa: CAWGGQGNSPLHF
j_gene: TRBJ2-3; d_gene: .; abundance: .; v_gene: TRBV9; CDR3nt: TGTGCCAGCAGCACCATTCGGAGCGGCCCTAGCACAGATACGCAGTATTTT; CDR3aa: CASSTIRSGPSTDTQYF
j_gene: TRBJ2-6; d_gene: TRBD2; abundance: .; v_gene: TRBV7-9; CDR3nt: TGTGCCAGCAGCTTTAGGCGGGAGTCAGGGGCCAACGTCCTGACTTTC; CDR3aa: CASSFRRESGANVLTF
j_gene: TRBJ2-3; d_gene: TRBD1; abundance: .; v_gene: TRBV2; CDR3nt: TGTGCCACGGGGACAGCTAGCACAGATACGCAGTATTTT; CDR3aa: CATGTASTDTQYF
j_gene: TRBJ1-5; d_gene: TRBD1; abundance: .; v_gene: TRBV2; CDR3nt: TGTGCCAGCAGCCCCGACAGGGGGCGCGAACAGCCCCAGCATTTT; CDR3aa: CASSPDRGREQPQHF
j_gene: TRBJ2-3; d_gene: .; abundance: .; v_gene: TRBV7-3; CDR3nt: TGTGCCAGCAGCTTCCAGGGTGCAGATACGCAGTATTTT; CDR3aa: CASSFQGADTQYF
j_gene: TRBJ2-3; d_gene: .; abundance: .; v_gene: TRBV7-9; CDR3nt: TGTGCCACAGCGGGTGACACAGATACGCAGTATTTT; CDR3aa: CATAGDTDTQYF
j_gene: TRBJ1-1; d_gene: .; abundance: .; v_gene: TRBV29-1; CDR3nt: TGCAGCGTTGAGTCGCTCGAGACTGAAGCTTTCTTT; CDR3aa: CSVESLETEAFF
j_gene: TRBJ2-5; d_gene: TRBD2; abundance: once; v_gene: TRBV9; CDR3nt: TGTGCCAGCAGCGTAGCCGGCGGGGGGGCCGGAGAGACCCAGTACTTC; CDR3aa: CASSVAGGGAGETQYF
j_gene: TRBJ1-2; d_gene: .; abundance: .; v_gene: TRBV5-4; CDR3nt: TGTGCCAGCAGCTTGGCCTGGGCCTATGGCTACACCTTC; CDR3aa: CASSLAWAYGYTF
j_gene: TRBJ1-5; d_gene: TRBD1; abundance: .; v_gene: TRBV4-1; CDR3nt: TGCGCCAGCAGCCGCGGGACAGATAGCAATCAGCCCCAGCATTTT; CDR3aa: CASSRGTDSNQPQHF
j_gene: TRBJ2-5; d_gene: TRBD2; abundance: .; v_gene: TRBV11-2; CDR3nt: TGTGCCAGCAGCCCTCCGACCGGGACTAGCGGGGCAGAGACCCAGTACTTC; CDR3aa: CASSPPTGTSGAETQYF
j_gene: TRBJ2-5; d_gene: .; abundance: .; v_gene: TRBV6-5; CDR3nt: TGTGCCAGCAGTTCTATTCTGGAGGGGACCCAGTACTTC; CDR3aa: CASSSILEGTQYF
j_gene: TRBJ1-2; d_gene: TRBD1; abundance: once; v_gene: TRBV6-1; CDR3nt: TGTGCCAGCAGTGAAACCGGACAGGGGAACTATGGCTACACCTTC; CDR3aa: CASSETGQGNYGYTF
j_gene: TRBJ1-1; d_gene: TRBD1; abundance: .; v_gene: TRBV5-1; CDR3nt: TGCGCCAGCAGCAAGGAGGACAGGGTAGGTGGGACTGAAGCTTTCTTT; CDR3aa: CASSKEDRVGGTEAFF
j_gene: TRBJ2-7; d_gene: .; abundance: .; v_gene: TRBV4-3; CDR3nt: TGCGCCAGCAGCCAAGATCAGCGGCCCTCCTACGAGCAGTACTTC; CDR3aa: CASSQDQRPSYEQYF
j_gene: TRBJ2-1; d_gene: TRBD2; abundance: .; v_gene: TRBV9; CDR3nt: TGTGCCAGCAGCGTAGGAGGGACTAGCTTCAATGAGCAGTTCTTC; CDR3aa: CASSVGGTSFNEQFF
j_gene: TRBJ1-1; d_gene: TRBD1; abundance: few; v_gene: TRBV7-9; CDR3nt: TGTGCCAGCAGTTTCGTCGCAGGGGGAGGCGCTGAAGCTTTCTTT; CDR3aa: CASSFVAGGGAEAFF